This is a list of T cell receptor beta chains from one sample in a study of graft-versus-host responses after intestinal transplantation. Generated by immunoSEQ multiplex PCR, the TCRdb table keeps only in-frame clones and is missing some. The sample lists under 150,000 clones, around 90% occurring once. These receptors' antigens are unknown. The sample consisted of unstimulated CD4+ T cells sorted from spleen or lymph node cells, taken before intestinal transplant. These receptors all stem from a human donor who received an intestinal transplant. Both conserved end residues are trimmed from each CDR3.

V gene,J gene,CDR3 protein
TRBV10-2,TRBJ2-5,ASRAGLETQY
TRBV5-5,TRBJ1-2,ASSLGSTGGGGYT
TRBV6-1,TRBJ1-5,ASSDGRNQPQH
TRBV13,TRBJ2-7,ASSDDREANEQY
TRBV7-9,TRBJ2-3,ASSLMAGGPTDTQY
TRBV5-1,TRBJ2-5,ASSLPTNFGETQY
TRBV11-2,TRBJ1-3,ASSLRGAPVSGNTIY
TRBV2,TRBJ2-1,ASRRQGSLVEQF
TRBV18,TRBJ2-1,ASSRPPGQSYNEQF
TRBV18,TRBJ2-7,ASSPITSGGPYEQY
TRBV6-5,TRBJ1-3,ASSYSRGNTIY
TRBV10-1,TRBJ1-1,ASSDSGMNTEAF
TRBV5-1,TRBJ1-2,ASSPMGGTHRGYT
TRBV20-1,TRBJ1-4,SARGNEKLF
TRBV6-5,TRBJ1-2,ASSYGAGVGYT
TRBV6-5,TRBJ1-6,ASRKRGDSPLH
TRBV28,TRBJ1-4,ASSSPRQVGLF
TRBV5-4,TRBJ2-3,ASRAGQPTDTQY
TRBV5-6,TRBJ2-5,ASSFLSEEETQY
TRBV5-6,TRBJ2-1,ASSLERTAYNEQF
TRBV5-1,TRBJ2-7,ASSFSGGPSSYEQY
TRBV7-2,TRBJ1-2,ASSLWGLDGYT
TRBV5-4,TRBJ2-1,ASSGGQGGYNEQF
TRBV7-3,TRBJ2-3,ASSLERGTTQY
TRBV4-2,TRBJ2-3,ASSPLPSGATDTQY
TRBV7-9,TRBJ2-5,ASSLDAGGGETQY
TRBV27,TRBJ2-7,ASSTDRDPYEQY
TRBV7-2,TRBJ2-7,ASSFGLAGSYEQY
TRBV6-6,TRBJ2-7,ASKRPGGGASYEQY
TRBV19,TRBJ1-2,ASTPGTTGYT
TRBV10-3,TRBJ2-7,AISELQGAVNEQY
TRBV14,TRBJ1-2,ASSQVANYGYT
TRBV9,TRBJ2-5,ASGGSSVETQY
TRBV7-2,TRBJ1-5,ASSLVGKAGNQPQH
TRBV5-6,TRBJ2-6,ASTFESSGANVLT
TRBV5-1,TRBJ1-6,ASSHPYPNSPLH
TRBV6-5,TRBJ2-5,ASSTGLAGLETQY
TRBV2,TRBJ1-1,ASRWGGNTEAF
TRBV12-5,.,ASGLGDVAAPGSSYEQY
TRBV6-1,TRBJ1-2,ASSGDLYGYT
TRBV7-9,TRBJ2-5,ASSLGGQGETQY